Each of the 20 T cell receptor beta chains below was sequenced from the same sample in a study of Graves' ophthalmopathy and Graves' hyperthyroidism. Amplification targeted the TCR beta CDR3 regions, with RNA transcripts as the source material. RT-PCR in the first round used HTBI primers; a second-round multiplex PCR followed. One entry per CDR3 protein, called by TCRdb with MiXCR from the multiplex PCR reads. The profile shows some 750,000 distinct CDR3 sequences, approximately 40% of them singletons. Sequencing was done on a sample of peripheral blood. The receptors stem from an adult man with Graves' ophthalmopathy.

The V gene is TRBV12-5, the J gene TRBJ2-7; the D call may be TRBD1 or TRBD2 (5 bases each). Germline values: CDR1 LGHNT, CDR2 FRNRAP. The CDR3 is 14 amino acids. V dropped 2 bases and J dropped 7 bases, with 15 bases sitting between them. CDR3 sequence: CASGLQGPYEEQYF. The CDR3 DNA reads TGTGCTAGTGGTTTGCAGGGACCCTATGAGGAGCAGTACTTC. Based on the CDR3 plus reference TRBV12-5 and TRBJ2-7, the full variable domain is DARVTQTPRHKVTEMGQEVTMRCQPILGHNTVFWYRQTMMQGLELLAYFRNRAPLDDSGMPKDRFSAEMPDATLATLKIQPSEPRDSAVYFCASGLQGPYEEQYFGPGTRLTVT.

On this clonotype: A much larger clone differs by one base, so this may be a read error. As the CDR3 is not closed by the conserved phenylalanine or tryptophan, this likely results from a read error. The CDR3 DNA is TGTGCCAGCAGCCCAGGGGGGAATCAAGAGACCCAGTACGTC. Translated: CASSPGGNQETQYV. V gene TRBV7-2 combines with J gene TRBJ2-5, with D possibly being TRBD1 (7 bases). The ends were cut back, 5 bases at V and 2 bases at J, with 12 bases in the middle. The CDR3 totals 14 residues. Germline CDR1 reads SGHTA; CDR2 reads FQGNSA.

This clonotype was detected a few times. This chain uses TRBV19 with TRBJ2-7, with a possible D match to TRBD1 (6 bases). There are 15 residues in the CDR3. The ends were cut back, 1 base at V and 0 bases at J, with 10 bases in the middle. Germline V lookup: CDR1 LNHDA, CDR2 SQIVND (reference sequence). The DNA of the CDR3 is TGTGCCAGTAGTATAGCCGGACAGTTCTCCTACGAGCAGTACTTC. Translating gives CASSIAGQFSYEQYF. Drawing the rest from reference TRBV19 and TRBJ2-7, the complete variable domain is DGGITQSPKYLFRKEGQNVTLSCEQNLNHDAMYWYRQDPGQGLRLIYYSQIVNDFQKGDIAEGYSVSREKKESFPLTVTSAQKNPTAFYLCASSIAGQFSYEQYFGPGTRLTVT.

This clonotype was seen a few times. The chain joins TRBV7-9 to TRBJ2-2; a weak D match, TRBD1 (6 bases). Trimming took off 1 base at V and 4 bases at J, with 16 bases between the two ends. Germline V gene lookup returns CDR1 SEHNR and CDR2 FQNEAQ (reference sequence). The CDR3 has 17 amino acids. CDR3 loop: CASSLGPSQGATGELFF. CDR3 coding DNA: TGTGCCAGCAGCTTAGGACCCTCACAGGGTGCCACCGGGGAGCTGTTTTTT.

The genes are TRBV10-3 and TRBJ2-5; TRBD1 agrees at 7 bases. The J call is in doubt because the DNA end fits TRBJ2-1 better. This CDR3 has 14 amino acids. CDR1 and CDR2 (germline): ENHRY, SYGVKD. The CDR3 sequence: CAISVRQGESEQFF. As DNA, the CDR3 is TGTGCCATCAGTGTACGACAGGGAGAGAGTGAGCAGTTCTTC.

Regarding this clonotype: With a much larger clone just one base away, this may be a read error. The rearrangement uses TRBV2 and TRBJ1-1; the D is unclear. The germline CDR1 and CDR2 sequences are SNHLY and FYNNEI. This CDR3 has 14 residues. CDR3 DNA sequence: TGTGCCGGCAGTGAAAGGGCAGTTTACACTGAAGCTTTCTTT. Encoded protein: CAGSERAVYTEAFF.

This clonotype was recorded at least ten times. The V gene is TRBV7-2, the J gene TRBJ1-5; D unclear. Trimming left V 5 bases short and J 7 bases short, with 18 bases between. From germline, CDR1 is SGHTA and CDR2 FQGNSA. This CDR3 region has 15 residues. Here the CDR3 reads CASSDRAGVGQPQHF. CDR3 in DNA: TGTGCCAGCAGCGATAGGGCGGGAGTGGGGCAGCCCCAGCATTTT.

This clonotype was counted a few times. The chain combines TRBV24-1 with TRBJ1-5, with D maybe TRBD1 (5 bases). Germline-derived CDR1 and CDR2 are KGHDR and SFDVKD. V was clipped by 6 bases and J by 3 bases, with 14 bases between them. The CDR3 extends over 15 amino acids. In DNA form, the CDR3 reads TGTGCCACCAGTTTCGAGGGGCGCAACAATCAGCCCCAGCATTTT. Amino acid sequence: CATSFEGRNNQPQHF.

The CDR3 sequence is CASSYLGTSGGAAYEQYF. CDR3 nucleotides: TGTGCCAGCAGTTACCTCGGGACTAGCGGGGGGGCCGCCTACGAGCAGTACTTC. The J gene is TRBJ2-7, the V gene TRBV6-6; 16 bases are a match to TRBD2. Germline lookup yields CDR1 MNHNY and CDR2 SVGAGI (reference sequence). With 2 bases clipped from V and 2 bases from J, the junction kept 6 bases outside the gene matches. The CDR3 loop spans 18 amino acids.

The chain carries TRBV25-1 and TRBJ1-3; D remains unclear. V lost 3 bases to trimming and J lost 0 bases, with 15 bases between them. The germline V gene encodes CDR1 MGHDK and CDR2 SYGVNS. The CDR3 spans 17 residues. This CDR3 reads CASSDSAGDISGNTIYF. The CDR3 coding sequence is TGTGCCAGCAGTGATAGTGCCGGAGATATCTCTGGAAACACCATATATTTT.

This clonotype was seen ten or more times. The chain is built from TRBV29-1 and TRBJ2-5; D assignment may be TRBD1 or TRBD2 (5 bases each). The CDR3 sequence is 12 residues long. Trimming stripped 7 bases from V and 1 base from J, with 10 bases between. CDR1 is SQVTM and CDR2 is ANQGSEA in the germline V gene. CDR3 in DNA: TGCAGCGCCGGGGCGTTCCAAGAGACCCAGTACTTC. It translates to CSAGAFQETQYF. The full variable domain, rest sourced from reference TRBV29-1 and TRBJ2-5, is SAVISQKPSRDICQRGTSLTIQCQVDSQVTMMFWYRQQPGQSLTLIATANQGSEATYESGFVIDKFPISRPNLTFSTLTVSNMSPEDSSIYLCSAGAFQETQYFGPGTRLLVL.

The V and J genes are TRBV18 and TRBJ1-1; D is ambiguous. Per the germline V gene, CDR1 is KGHSH and CDR2 is LQKENI. Trimming removed 3 bases from V and 1 base from J, with 9 bases in between. The CDR3 length is 14 residues. In nucleotides, the CDR3 is TGTGCCAGCTCACCCTTACAGCGGAACACTGAAGCTTTCTTT. Translation gives CASSPLQRNTEAFF.

V usage is TRBV19 and J usage is TRBJ2-1; D ambiguous. From germline, CDR1 is LNHDA and CDR2 SQIVND (reference sequence). The CDR3 loop spans 13 amino acids. The V end lost 10 bases, the J end lost 8 bases, and 18 bases lay between the germline ends. The CDR3 here is CATTSAVGYEQFF. The CDR3 coding sequence is TGTGCCACCACTTCCGCGGTCGGATATGAGCAGTTCTTC.

This clonotype came up many times. V usage is TRBV19 and J usage is TRBJ2-6; the D is unclear. The CDR3 totals 18 residues. Germline CDR1 is LNHDA and CDR2 is SQIVND (reference sequence). The V end lost 5 bases, the J end lost 0 bases, and 17 bases lay between the germline ends. The CDR3 DNA is TGTGCCAGTAGTCGCAAATTTTCGAGCACCTCTGGGGCCAACGTCCTGACTTTC. Its translation is CASSRKFSSTSGANVLTF.

Concerning this clonotype itself: A read error is likely, as this CDR3 ends without the conserved phenylalanine or tryptophan. It is unclear where the CDR3 begins or ends on the DNA, so no DNA is shown, and the CDR3 is as TCRdb lists it. V usage is TRBV10-2 and J usage is TRBJ2-6; the DNA was not used to check the table's D call, TRBD2. The CDR3 adds up to 9 amino acids, both ends counted. Per germline, CDR1 WSHSY and CDR2 SAAADI. The CDR3 sequence is CASSESISG.

This clonotype was observed at least ten times. The chain links TRBV12-3 or TRBV12-4 to TRBJ1-2; TRBD1 aligns across 8 bases. The CDR3 sequence is 12 residues long. V was clipped by 6 bases and J by 8 bases; unmatched bases: 5. The CDR3 spells CASSPDREGYTF. CDR3 coding DNA: TGTGCCAGCAGCCCGGACAGGGAAGGCTACACCTTC.

This chain connects TRBV10-3 to TRBJ2-7; TRBD2 agrees at 9 bases. CDR1 is ENHRY and CDR2 is SYGVKD in the germline V gene. The CDR3 runs to 12 residues. After removal of 10 bases from V and 5 bases from J, the junction contained 6 bases not matched to a gene. CDR3 loop: CATHAGGNEQYF. CDR3 DNA sequence: TGTGCCACACATGCGGGAGGGAACGAGCAGTACTTC.

This clonotype was observed at least ten times. The V gene is TRBV24-1, the J gene TRBJ1-2; D is unclear. This CDR3 is 11 amino acids long. Germline V lookup: CDR1 KGHDR, CDR2 SFDVKD. V gave up 8 bases and J gave up 6 bases, with 9 bases separating them. The CDR3 here is CATNAGDGYTF. CDR3 coding DNA: TGTGCCACCAATGCTGGGGATGGCTACACCTTC.

The V gene is TRBV15, the J gene TRBJ2-6; the D gene could be TRBD1 or TRBD2 (5 bases each). The germline CDR1 and CDR2 sequences are LNHNV and YYDKDF (reference sequence). CDR3 length: 16 amino acids. V lost 0 bases, J lost 4 bases, and 10 bases lay in between. CDR3 residues: CATSRDGTSGANVLTF. The CDR3, as DNA: TGTGCCACCAGCAGAGACGGGACGTCCGGGGCCAACGTCCTGACTTTC. The full variable domain, its missing parts supplied by reference TRBV15 and TRBJ2-6, is DAMVIQNPRYQVTQFGKPVTLSCSQTLNHNVMYWYQQKSSQAPKLLFHYYDKDFNNEADTPDNFQSRRPNTSFCFLDIRSPGLGDTAMYLCATSRDGTSGANVLTFGAGSRLTVL.

The count of this clonotype is one. Possible read error: a much larger clone is one base away. The rearrangement links TRBV7-3 to TRBJ2-5; the D gene is possibly TRBD2 (6 bases). There are 15 residues in the CDR3. Germline CDR1 is SGHTA and CDR2 is FQGTGA. The CDR3 protein is CANSLAVAAQETQYF. The CDR3 DNA reads TGTGCCAACAGCTTAGCGGTGGCAGCGCAAGAGACCCAGTACTTC.